The source of this TCR beta chain is a study of naive and memory T cell subsets. An equimolar mix of two oligonucleotides served as the beta constant-region primer for TRBC1 and TRBC2. Nested alpha and beta constant-region primers with the SP2 primer drove four PCR rounds on ligated cDNA. The cDNA 3' end received a ligated single-stranded oligonucleotide carrying the SP2 primer and a 12-nucleotide UMI. Using its own MiXCR run on the UMI-ligation and nested PCR reads, TCRdb lists one record per CDR3 protein. The sample lists over 100,000 distinct CDR3 sequences, 36% occurring once. The germline V and J ends were trimmed by 0 bases and 1 base, with 4 bases remaining between them. The germline gives CDR1 GTSNPN, CDR2 SVGIG (reference sequence). The CDR3 totals 13 residues. After the first PCR, alpha and beta chain libraries were processed separately. CMV status came from CD4+ T cell IFNgamma after overnight CMV lysate stimulation of fresh PBMCs.

The sequencing input was central memory CD4+ T cells from blood. This clonotype was obtained from a human donor in good health. The gene calls are TRBV30 and TRBJ1-5; D is undetermined. CDR3 DNA: TGTGCCTGGAGTGTACTGAGCAATCAGCCCCAGCATTTT. As protein: CAWSVLSNQPQHF.